This TCR beta chain originates from a study of blood T cell repertoires in COVID-19. Study at large: The analysed material was cDNA or gDNA that came from T cells, B-cell-depleted T cells, or PBMCs.

Seattle patients were enrolled during active infection and followed longitudinally. As concerns this clone: Germline is not matched at one junction end, which may reflect a read error.

The authors' processing: Counts of nucleated cells, estimated from reference gene primer amplification, were obtained. The method was immunoSEQ multiplex PCR; TCRdb's version includes in-frame clones alone and lacks a portion of them. V, J and clone size reflect that table, while D and trimming were determined from the DNA. The sample records under 350,000 clones, 90% being singletons. Sequenced: peripheral blood. The receptor was derived from a woman aged 30 to 39 with COVID-19, enrolled during active disease.

CDR3 loop: CASRLAGGPGEQFF. DNA of the CDR3: TGTGCCAGCAGATTAGCGGGAGGGCCGGGTGAGCAGTTCTTC. J is TRBJ2-1 and V is TRBV7-9, with TRBD2 identical over 11 bases. The germline V gene encodes CDR1 SEHNR and CDR2 FQNEAQ (reference sequence). The CDR3 contains 14 residues.